This TCR beta chain stems from a study of shared clonotypes between healthy human individuals. Measured with immunoSEQ multiplex PCR; TCRdb has only the in-frame clones, and not every one. This repertoire shows about 1 million clones, 70% to 80% found once; its top ten account for about 1.5%. CDR3 length: 14 residues. The V segment lost 5 bases and the J segment 5 bases; nucleotides outside the gene matches: 7. Germline loops: CDR1 MNHNS, CDR2 SASEGT. This clone was seen once. The TCR comes from a man aged 18-30 years in good health. The material sequenced was memory CD4+ T cells sorted from blood. Stated subset: CD45RA-negative fraction. V and J are TRBV6-1 and TRBJ2-5; 8 nucleotides line up with TRBD2. The CDR3 nucleotides are TGTGCCAGCAGTCGAGTCGGGGGGGCGGAGACCCAGTACTTC. Its translation: CASSRVGGAETQYF.